This passage covers 26 T cell receptor beta chains from one sample sequenced in a study of PD-L1 blockade in urothelial cancer (dated by TCRdb to about 2017). To prepare the library, the immunoSEQ multiplex PCR assay was applied. This is the immuneACCESS table as TCRdb keeps it, with only in-frame sequences that have V and J called. A part of the clones is gone; compared with another copy, unresolved V genes explain less than half, and the rest is unexplained. The sample yields some 63,000 clones; roughly 76% were counted once. The ten largest clones represent 5% to 7% of the sample. Reading the label with the study, this specimen's time point is: pretreatment peripheral blood. The sample consisted of PBMCs, taken around atezolizumab (anti-PD-L1) treatment. Receptors were obtained from a man in his 70s with urothelial cancer.

This clone was seen once. This chain connects TRBV6-5 to TRBJ1-2; D is undetermined. Per germline, CDR1 MNHEY and CDR2 SVGAGI. With 6 bases removed from V and 0 bases from J, the gap between germline ends came to 11 bases. This CDR3 contains 14 residues. The CDR3 DNA reads as TGTGCCAGCAGCTGGACGGGAGCTAACTATGGCTACACCTTC. Its protein product is CASSWTGANYGYTF.

V is TRBV28 and J is TRBJ2-1; D unresolved. CDR1 is MDHEN, CDR2 SYDVKM, per germline. Trimming cost V 1 base and J 3 bases, with 10 bases left between them. The CDR3 has 15 amino acids. CDR3 in DNA: TGTGCCAGCAGTTTATCGGTACAGTACTACAATGAGCAGTTCTTC. Translating it yields CASSLSVQYYNEQFF. Drawing the rest from reference TRBV28 and TRBJ2-1, the complete variable domain is DVKVTQSSRYLVKRTGEKVFLECVQDMDHENMFWYRQDPGLGLRLIYFSYDVKMKEKGDIPEGYSVSREKKERFSLILESASTNQTSMYLCASSLSVQYYNEQFFGPGTRLTVL.

The chain joins TRBV7-9 to TRBJ2-2; a weak D match, TRBD2 (6 bases). CDR1 and CDR2 (germline): SEHNR, FQNEAQ (reference sequence). V shed 5 bases and J shed 2 bases, with 12 bases lying between them. The CDR3 extends over 15 amino acids. The CDR3 region has the DNA TGTGCCAGCAGCCCCCGGAGGGGCAACACCGGGGAGCTGTTTTTT. Protein sequence: CASSPRRGNTGELFF.

The rearrangement joins TRBV7-9 to TRBJ1-2, with D possibly matching TRBD1 (5 bases). Germline CDR1 reads SEHNR; CDR2 reads FQNEAQ (reference sequence). This CDR3 has 14 amino acids. V was cut by 7 bases and J by 1 base, with 13 bases left in between. The DNA for the CDR3 is TGTGCCAGCACCCCGGGGGGGGTTAACTATGGCTACACCTTC. Protein sequence: CASTPGGVNYGYTF.

The chain uses TRBV20-1 and TRBJ2-3; 10 bases align to TRBD2. This CDR3 comprises 11 residues. Trimming at V came to 7 bases and at J to 8 bases, leaving 3 bases not matched to a gene. The germline V gene encodes CDR1 DFQATT and CDR2 SNEGSKA (reference sequence). DNA for the CDR3: TGCAGTGGTCCTAGCGGGGGTACGCAGTATTTT. This translates into CSGPSGGTQYF.

This clone was seen only a few times. V gene TRBV6-5 combines with J gene TRBJ1-2; 7 bases align to TRBD1. This CDR3 has 13 residues. The trim removed 4 bases at V and 4 bases at J, leaving 3 bases unmatched. The V gene's germline CDR1 is MNHEY and CDR2 SVGAGI. CDR3 sequence: CASSSGQVYGYTF. The CDR3 coding sequence is TGTGCCAGCAGTTCCGGACAGGTCTATGGCTACACCTTC.

The chain carries TRBV10-3 and TRBJ1-2, with no clear D. Germline V gene sequence: CDR1 ENHRY, CDR2 SYGVKD. The CDR3 consists of 13 residues. Deletions cut 0 bases from V and 5 bases from J, with 7 bases between. As DNA, the CDR3 is TGTGCCATCAGTGAGTCGAGACTGTATGGCTACACCTTC. Translated, it gives CAISESRLYGYTF.

The V gene is TRBV5-1, the J gene TRBJ1-2, with 8 bases identical to TRBD1. V lost 0 bases and J lost 0; bases outside the gene matches: 7. Germline-derived CDR1 and CDR2 are SGHRS and YFSETQ. The CDR3 spans 17 residues. The DNA for the CDR3 is TGCGCCAGCAGCTTGGATCCAGGGGGCTTAACTAACTATGGCTACACCTTC. Translating gives CASSLDPGGLTNYGYTF. Using reference TRBV5-1 and TRBJ1-2 for the parts outside the CDR3, the full variable domain is KAGVTQTPRYLIKTRGQQVTLSCSPISGHRSVSWYQQTPGQGLQFLFEYFSETQRNKGNFPGRFSGRQFSNSRSEMNVSTLELGDSALYLCASSLDPGGLTNYGYTFGSGTRLTVV.

This chain links TRBV4-2 with TRBJ1-6; weak D call: TRBD1 (6 bases). The germline CDR1 and CDR2 sequences are LGHNA and YNFKEQ. This CDR3 is 15 amino acids long. V was cut by 0 bases and J by 10 bases, with 13 bases left in between. CDR3 DNA: TGTGCCAGCAGCCAAGAGGTACAGGGAAACTCACCCCTCCACTTT. Protein sequence: CASSQEVQGNSPLHF.

The rearrangement joins TRBV7-2 to TRBJ1-2, with D perhaps TRBD1 (5 bases). This CDR3 has 13 residues. Germline CDR1 is SGHTA and CDR2 is FQGNSA. V lost 5 bases, J lost 4 bases, and 11 bases lay in between. The CDR3 coding sequence is TGTGCCAGCAGCCCTGACAGTTCCTATGGCTACACCTTC. It specifies CASSPDSSYGYTF.

The V call is TRBV2, the J call TRBJ2-4, with D possibly TRBD1 on 6 matching bases. CDR3 length equals 13 residues. The V end lost 8 bases, the J end lost 6 bases, and 14 bases lay between the germline ends. Germline lookup yields CDR1 SNHLY and CDR2 FYNNEI. CDR3 DNA sequence: TGTGCCAGCTCCCCAGGGGCCGGAAACATTCAGTACTTC. It codes for CASSPGAGNIQYF.

The chain uses TRBV2 and TRBJ1-5; 10 bases map to TRBD1. Unmatched junction bases numbered 6, after V lost 7 bases and J lost 6 bases. CDR1 SNHLY and CDR2 FYNNEI come from the germline V gene. The CDR3 contains 14 residues. The CDR3 sequence: CASTRDRGAQPQHF. The CDR3 DNA reads TGTGCCAGCACTAGGGACAGGGGAGCTCAGCCCCAGCATTTT.

This chain joins TRBV2 and TRBJ1-2, with 9 bases fitting TRBD1. The V gene end was trimmed by 6 bases and the J gene end by 6 bases; junction bases not matched to a gene: 5. The CDR3 has 13 residues. CDR1 is SNHLY and CDR2 is FYNNEI in the germline V gene. CDR3 sequence: CASRTGGGDGYTF. The CDR3 bases are TGTGCCAGCAGGACAGGGGGGGGCGATGGCTACACCTTC.

The chain carries TRBV6-1 and TRBJ2-5, with TRBD1 matching over 8 bases. J lost 5 bases, V lost 2 bases, and 7 bases had no gene match. The CDR3 runs to 15 residues. CDR1 and CDR2 from the germline V gene are MNHNS and SASEGT. The CDR3 here is CASSERTGLRETQYF. The CDR3, as DNA: TGTGCCAGCAGTGAACGGACAGGGTTACGGGAGACCCAGTACTTC.

Only a few counts were recorded for this clone. The chain uses TRBV2 and TRBJ2-7; maybe TRBD1 (5 bases). Trimming stripped 4 bases from V and 2 bases from J, with 9 bases between. Per germline, CDR1 SNHLY and CDR2 FYNNEI. The CDR3 sequence is 13 residues long. The CDR3 here is CASSVGQPYEQYF. CDR3 nucleotides: TGTGCCAGCAGTGTGGGGCAACCCTACGAGCAGTACTTC.

The gene calls are TRBV5-1 and TRBJ1-2; D remains unclear. The V gene lost 6 bases and the J gene lost 3 bases, with 18 bases spanning the gap. This CDR3 has 15 amino acids. Germline V gene lookup returns CDR1 SGHRS and CDR2 YFSETQ. CDR3 DNA: TGCGCCAGCAATATAGAGCCGCGGGTAGACTATGGCTACACCTTC. Translating it yields CASNIEPRVDYGYTF.

The chain links TRBV11-2 to TRBJ1-2; possible D gene TRBD1, 5 bases. The CDR3 runs 13 residues. V lost 5 bases to trimming and J lost 2 bases, with 9 bases between them. The V gene's germline CDR1 is SGHAT and CDR2 FQNNGV. CDR3 amino acids: CASSPGLNYGYTF. The CDR3 coding sequence is TGTGCCAGCAGCCCGGGACTGAACTATGGCTACACCTTC.

J is TRBJ2-3 and V is TRBV14, with D perhaps matching TRBD1 (6 bases). The CDR3 runs 17 residues. Trimming shortened V by 0 bases and J by 2 bases, and 15 bases separated the two germline ends. The germline CDR1 and CDR2 sequences are SGHDN and FVKESK. For the CDR3, the DNA is TGTGCCAGCAGCCAAGATCAAGCAGGGGCCGCCACAGATACGCAGTATTTT. As protein: CASSQDQAGAATDTQYF. Complete variable domain (other parts from reference TRBV14 and TRBJ2-3): EAGVTQFPSHSVIEKGQTVTLRCDPISGHDNLYWYRRVMGKEIKFLLHFVKESKQDESGMPNNRFLAERTGGTYSTLKVQPAELEDSGVYFCASSQDQAGAATDTQYFGPGTRLTVL.

The chain recombines TRBV2 with TRBJ2-3; D is possibly TRBD1 (7 bases). The germline V gene has CDR1 SNHLY and CDR2 FYNNEI. The CDR3 extends over 12 amino acids. Trimming pared 6 bases from V and 8 bases from J, leaving 12 bases between. CDR3 sequence reads: CASSDREATQYF. As DNA, the CDR3 is TGTGCCAGCAGCGACAGGGAGGCTACGCAGTATTTT.

V gene TRBV5-5 combines with J gene TRBJ1-1, with D uncertain. The CDR3 has 13 residues. Looked up from germline, CDR1 is SGHKS and CDR2 is YYEKEE (reference sequence). The V and J ends lost 1 base and 3 bases respectively, with 7 bases between them. CDR3 sequence (DNA): TGTGCCAGCAGCTTGCAAACAGACACTGAAGCTTTCTTT. Translated, it gives CASSLQTDTEAFF.

This clone is medium-sized (0.01 to 0.1%) by share. The chain combines TRBV5-4 with TRBJ1-6, with D perhaps matching TRBD1 (5 bases). The V and J ends lost 2 bases and 8 bases respectively, with 11 bases between them. Germline V gene data show CDR1 as SGHNT and CDR2 as YYREEE (reference sequence). The CDR3 spans 14 residues. The CDR3 loop is CASSLAGAYSPLHF. The CDR3 DNA is TGTGCCAGCAGCTTAGCTGGGGCGTATTCACCCCTCCACTTT.

This sequence joins TRBV11-3 and TRBJ2-4; D unresolved. Germline CDR1 reads SGHNT; CDR2 reads YENEEA. The length of the CDR3 is 14 residues. Trimming shortened V by 1 base and J by 6 bases, and 10 bases separated the two germline ends. CDR3 residues: CASSLGGRRNIQYF. Written as DNA, the CDR3 is TGTGCCAGCAGCTTAGGTGGGCGAAGAAACATTCAGTACTTC.

This sequence joins TRBV13 and TRBJ2-7; D not resolved. This CDR3 is 14 amino acids long. Trimming cost V 0 bases and J 3 bases, with 9 bases left between them. Germline-derived CDR1 and CDR2 are PRHDT and FYEKMQ (reference sequence). The CDR3 spells CASSLGLSYYEQYF. CDR3 bases: TGTGCCAGCAGCTTAGGCCTTAGCTACTACGAGCAGTACTTC.

The chain links TRBV29-1 to TRBJ2-2, with D uncertain. This CDR3 comprises 13 residues. CDR1 is SQVTM, CDR2 ANQGSEA, per germline. V lost 2 bases, J lost 4 bases, and 8 bases lay in between. The CDR3 nucleotides are TGCAGCGTTGAACTAATAAGCACCGGGGAGCTGTTTTTT. Translated: CSVELISTGELFF.

The rearrangement links TRBV18 to TRBJ2-7; possibly TRBD1 for D (6 bases). CDR1 is KGHSH and CDR2 is LQKENI in the germline V gene. The CDR3 is 14 amino acids. The germline V and J ends were trimmed by 2 bases and 2 bases, with 10 bases remaining between them. The CDR3 is CASSPLTGPYEQYF. The CDR3 DNA follows: TGTGCCAGCTCACCATTGACAGGCCCCTACGAGCAGTACTTC.

CDR3 sequence: CASSLAGGHRTDTQYF. In DNA form, the CDR3 reads TGTGCCAGCTCACTAGCGGGGGGGCATCGCACAGATACGCAGTATTTT. The chain carries TRBV18 and TRBJ2-3; 11 nucleotides line up with TRBD2. V lost 4 bases, J lost 1 base, and 4 bases stayed unmatched. CDR1 and CDR2 from the germline V gene are KGHSH and LQKENI. This CDR3 comprises 16 residues.